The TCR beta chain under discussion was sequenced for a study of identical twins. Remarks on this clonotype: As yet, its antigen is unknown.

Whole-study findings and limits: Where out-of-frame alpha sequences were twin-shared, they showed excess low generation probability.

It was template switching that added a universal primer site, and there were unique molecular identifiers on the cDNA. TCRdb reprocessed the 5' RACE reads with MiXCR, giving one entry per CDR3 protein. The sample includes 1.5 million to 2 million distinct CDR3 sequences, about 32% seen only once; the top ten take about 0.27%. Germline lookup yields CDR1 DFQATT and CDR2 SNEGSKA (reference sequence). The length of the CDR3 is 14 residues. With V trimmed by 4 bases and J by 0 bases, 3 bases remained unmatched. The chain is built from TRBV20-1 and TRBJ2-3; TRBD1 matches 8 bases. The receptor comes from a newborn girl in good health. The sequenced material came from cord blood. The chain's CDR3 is CSATQGASTDTQYF. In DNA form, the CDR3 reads TGCAGTGCTACCCAGGGGGCTAGCACAGATACGCAGTATTTT.